The rows below give T cell receptor beta chains drawn from one sample of a study of CD8 T cells in ankylosing spondylitis. Each CDR3 protein gets one entry after TCRdb re-called the 5' RACE reads with MiXCR. The repertoire holds about 750,000 distinct CDR3 sequences, under 20% seen once, with around a fifth in the top ten. The material sequenced was blood, either unsorted or a sorted T cell fraction (not recorded which). These receptors originate from a male donor with ankylosing spondylitis. CDR3s leave out the opening cysteine and the closing phenylalanine or tryptophan. The order of the fields is J gene, D gene, V gene, CDR3 protein. A D gene is named only where the DNA matches it firmly.

>TRBJ1-2|-|TRBV9
ASTDGGGVYGYT
>TRBJ2-5|TRBD2|TRBV5-6
ASSLAFAGDQETQY
>TRBJ2-5|TRBD2|TRBV12-3/TRBV12-4
ASRTSTSTRETQY
>TRBJ1-2|-|TRBV20-1
SAITGINYGYT
>TRBJ2-1|TRBD2|TRBV12-3/TRBV12-4
ASSSPGLAGKGGEQF
>TRBJ2-1|TRBD2|TRBV12-3/TRBV12-4
ASTPGLAGGYNEQF
>TRBJ1-1|TRBD1|TRBV11-2
ASSLTGVTEAF
>TRBJ2-1|-|TRBV7-9
ASSLNPGAIVEQF
>TRBJ2-1|-|TRBV5-1
ASMSPRSEQF
>TRBJ1-6|-|TRBV7-3
ASSSLQGPLH
>TRBJ2-7|TRBD1|TRBV12-3/TRBV12-4
ASSRDRGVGRFVQY
>TRBJ2-5|TRBD2|TRBV7-6
ASSFTWASGGLYQETQY
>TRBJ2-7|TRBD2|TRBV20-1
SARDKRGGYEQY
>TRBJ2-5|-|TRBV5-1
ASSGGTVETQY
>TRBJ1-2|TRBD1|TRBV28
ASSLFQDRLLTNYGYT
>TRBJ2-7|TRBD1|TRBV6-2/TRBV6-3
ASSYWTGGESLR
>TRBJ2-5|-|TRBV25-1
ASSGIFRGEYQETQY
>TRBJ2-3|-|TRBV5-1
ASSFGHEGDTQY
>TRBJ2-7|TRBD1|TRBV29-1
SVDGQGESYEQY
>TRBJ1-1|-|TRBV20-1
SAPRQGGIRNTEAF
>TRBJ2-7|-|TRBV20-1
SATRPQTQY
>TRBJ1-4|TRBD1|TRBV20-1
SAARQGARRGEKLF
>TRBJ2-7|TRBD2|TRBV12-3/TRBV12-4
ASSLAGTSGRASSYEQY
>TRBJ2-2|TRBD1|TRBV20-1
SARDRGVAGELF
>TRBJ1-1|-|TRBV29-1
SVKGPQDMNTEAF
>TRBJ2-2|TRBD2|TRBV4-3
ASSRSENGRASGELF
>TRBJ2-1|-|TRBV29-1
SVAWESDEQF
>TRBJ2-7|-|TRBV5-6
ASSLAWTGVEHEQY
>TRBJ1-5|-|TRBV20-1
SASTGAHSNQPQH
>TRBJ1-2|-|TRBV6-7
AAGLNYGYT
>TRBJ2-1|TRBD2|TRBV27
ASSQRPSGLGDEQF
>TRBJ2-3|-|TRBV3-1
ASSQEGALGVRDTQY
>TRBJ1-4|TRBD1|TRBV29-1
SVLTPGTGNEKLF
>TRBJ2-2|-|TRBV13
ASSPRTTLNTGELF
>TRBJ1-2|-|TRBV5-1
ASSLFSGIRERGYT
>TRBJ2-7|-|TRBV27
ASSRDGAGQY
>TRBJ2-1|-|TRBV20-1
SARAELNEQF
>TRBJ2-5|-|TRBV18
ASSPPSQETQY
>TRBJ2-1|-|TRBV5-5
ASSPEAQDSYNEQF
>TRBJ1-6|-|TRBV5-1
ASSLEVGLNSPLH